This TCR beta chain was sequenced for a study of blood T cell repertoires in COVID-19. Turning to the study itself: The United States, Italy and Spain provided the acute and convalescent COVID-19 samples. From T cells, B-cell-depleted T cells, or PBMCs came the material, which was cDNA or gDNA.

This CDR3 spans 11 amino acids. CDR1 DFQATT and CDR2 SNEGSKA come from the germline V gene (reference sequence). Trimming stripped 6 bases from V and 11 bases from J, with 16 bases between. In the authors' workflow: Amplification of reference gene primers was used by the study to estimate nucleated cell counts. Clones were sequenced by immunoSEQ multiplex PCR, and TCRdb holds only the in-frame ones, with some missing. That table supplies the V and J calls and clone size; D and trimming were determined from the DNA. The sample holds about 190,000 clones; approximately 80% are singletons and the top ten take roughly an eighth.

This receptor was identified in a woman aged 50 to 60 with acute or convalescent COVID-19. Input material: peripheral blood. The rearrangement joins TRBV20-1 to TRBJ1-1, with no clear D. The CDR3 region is CSASGRTGAFF. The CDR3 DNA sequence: TGCAGTGCCTCCGGACGGACTGGGGCTTTCTTT.